This T cell receptor beta chain emerged from a study of cytomegalovirus exposure and HLA in healthy donors. In the PCR, 60 Vbeta and 13 Jbeta primers were used. Clones were sequenced by immunoSEQ multiplex PCR, and TCRdb holds only the in-frame ones, with some missing. The sample shows about 200,000 clones, almost 80% of them seen only once. The CDR3 has 16 residues. The V gene lost 0 bases and the J gene lost 4 bases, with 15 bases spanning the gap. Per the germline V gene, CDR1 is MNHNY and CDR2 is SVGAGI (reference sequence). This TCR was recovered from a man aged 18 to 29 in good health and CMV-seronegative. Input material: PBMCs. The V gene is TRBV6-6, the J gene TRBJ2-5, with TRBD2 as a possible D gene (6 bases). The CDR3 DNA is TGTGCCAGCAGTTACTCCCCTGGGGGGAAGATAGAGACCCAGTACTTC. Translating gives CASSYSPGGKIETQYF.